A selection of T cell receptor beta chains follows, all from one sample in a study of blood T cell repertoires in COVID-19. This table comes from immunoSEQ multiplex PCR, and its TCRdb copy is limited to in-frame clones, with some not included. The repertoire holds about 220,000 clones, with about 88% as singletons. Specimen: peripheral blood. The source of these receptors is a woman between 50 and 59 years old with COVID-19, enrolled during active disease. CDR3s include the opening cysteine and the closing phenylalanine or tryptophan. A D gene is named only where the DNA matches it firmly. Where a row states a size, it is once, few, many or the class of an expanded clone; other rows omit it.

j_gene | d_gene | v_gene | abundance | CDR3aa | CDR3nt
TRBJ1-5 | TRBD1 | TRBV28 | NA | CASSPGGQTNQPQHF | TGTGCCAGCAGTCCCGGGGGACAGACAAATCAGCCCCAGCATTTT
TRBJ1-2 | TRBD1 | TRBV7-9 | NA | CASSMGQGAIGYTF | TGTGCCAGCAGCATGGGACAGGGGGCGATTGGCTACACCTTC
TRBJ1-2 | NA | TRBV6-5 | NA | CASSPATTNYGYTF | TGTGCCAGCAGTCCCGCGACAACTAACTATGGCTACACCTTC
TRBJ1-5 | TRBD1 | TRBV7-2 | NA | CASSLEFGQGNQPQHF | TGTGCCAGCAGCTTAGAGTTTGGACAGGGAAATCAGCCCCAGCATTTT
TRBJ1-2 | TRBD1 | TRBV4-1 | NA | CASSQDWGDSNYGYTF | TGCGCCAGCAGCCAGGATTGGGGGGACAGCAACTATGGCTACACCTTC
TRBJ2-1 | NA | TRBV6-1 | NA | CASSAPLGGGSYNEQFF | TGTGCCAGCAGTGCCCCCCTAGGGGGGGGCTCCTACAATGAGCAGTTCTTC
TRBJ1-1 | NA | TRBV12-3/TRBV12-4 | NA | CASKGLPGTEAFF | TGTGCCAGCAAGGGCCTGCCGGGGACTGAAGCTTTCTTT
TRBJ1-3 | NA | TRBV30 | NA | CAWSVSSGVAGNTIYF | TGTGCCTGGAGTGTTTCATCAGGGGTTGCTGGAAACACCATATATTTT
TRBJ1-2 | NA | TRBV4-1 | NA | CASSPGQNYGYTF | TGCGCCAGCAGCCCGGGACAAAACTATGGCTACACCTTC
TRBJ2-1 | TRBD2 | TRBV18 | NA | CASSPDGGGAQFF | TGTGCCAGCTCACCAGATGGCGGGGGGGCACAGTTCTTC
TRBJ1-5 | NA | TRBV12-3/TRBV12-4 | NA | CASTRTVNQPQHF | TGTGCCAGCACCCGGACAGTCAATCAGCCCCAGCATTTT
TRBJ2-3 | TRBD2 | TRBV5-1 | NA | CASNGGASDTQYF | TGCGCCAGCAACGGGGGGGCCTCAGATACGCAGTATTTT
TRBJ2-1 | TRBD2 | TRBV4-1 | NA | CASSPLAGIRRGQFF | TGCGCCAGCAGCCCGCTAGCGGGGATTAGGAGAGGACAGTTCTTC
TRBJ2-7 | NA | TRBV28 | NA | CASSLLGYEQYF | TGTGCCAGCAGTTTACTAGGTTACGAGCAGTACTTC
TRBJ2-2 | NA | TRBV19 | NA | CASSINSRTNTGELFF | TGTGCCAGTAGTATAAATAGCAGAACGAACACCGGGGAGCTGTTTTTT
TRBJ1-2 | NA | TRBV3-1/TRBV3-2 | NA | CASSQGRRGNYGYTF | TGTGCCAGCAGCCAGGGTCGGAGGGGTAACTATGGCTACACCTTC
TRBJ1-1 | NA | TRBV9 | NA | CASSVARNTEAFF | TGTGCCAGCAGCGTAGCGAGGAACACTGAAGCTTTCTTT
TRBJ1-1 | NA | TRBV19 | NA | CASSLQGLSGGTEAFF | TGTGCCAGTAGTTTACAGGGCCTTTCTGGTGGCACTGAAGCTTTCTTT
TRBJ2-2 | TRBD1 | TRBV5-1 | NA | CASSETGASGELFF | TGCGCCAGCAGCGAGACAGGGGCATCGGGGGAGCTGTTTTTT
TRBJ2-1 | TRBD2 | TRBV9 | NA | CASSVATGGVGEQFF | TGTGCCAGCAGCGTAGCTACGGGAGGGGTGGGTGAGCAGTTCTTC
TRBJ1-1 | NA | TRBV5-5 | NA | CASSFYVLNTEAFF | TGTGCCAGCAGCTTCTATGTCTTGAACACTGAAGCTTTCTTT
TRBJ2-4 | NA | TRBV19 | once | CASSISGINIQYF | TGTGCCAGTAGTATATCGGGTATAAACATTCAGTACTTC
TRBJ1-3 | NA | TRBV7-6 | NA | CASGPLSGNTIYF | TGTGCCAGCGGCCCCCTGTCTGGAAACACCATATATTTT
TRBJ1-5 | NA | TRBV11-2 | few | CASSPGLNQPQHF | TGTGCCAGCAGCCCCGGGTTAAATCAGCCCCAGCATTTT
TRBJ1-1 | TRBD1 | TRBV6-2/TRBV6-3 | NA | CASSYHPDRGETEAFF | TGTGCCAGCAGTTACCACCCCGACAGGGGAGAAACTGAAGCTTTCTTT
TRBJ1-1 | TRBD1 | TRBV4-1 | NA | CASSFRTGGPNTEAFF | TGCGCCAGCAGCTTCCGGACAGGGGGCCCGAACACTGAAGCTTTCTTT
TRBJ1-6 | NA | TRBV21-1 | NA | CASSKDLSPDNSPLHF | TGTGCCAGCAGCAAAGATCTTAGCCCGGATAATTCACCCCTCCACTTT
TRBJ1-4 | TRBD1 | TRBV9 | NA | CASSVRQGGEKLFF | TGTGCCAGCAGCGTAAGACAGGGCGGTGAAAAACTGTTTTTT
TRBJ1-1 | NA | TRBV30 | NA | CAWVGRDSTEAFF | TGTGCCTGGGTCGGCCGAGACAGCACTGAAGCTTTCTTT
TRBJ1-5 | NA | TRBV2 | NA | CASTFGTTRDQPQHF | TGTGCCAGCACCTTTGGGACAACTAGAGATCAGCCCCAGCATTTT
TRBJ1-5 | NA | TRBV3-1/TRBV3-2 | NA | CASSLNTGNQPQHF | TGTGCCAGCAGCCTGAACACAGGTAACCAGCCCCAGCATTTT